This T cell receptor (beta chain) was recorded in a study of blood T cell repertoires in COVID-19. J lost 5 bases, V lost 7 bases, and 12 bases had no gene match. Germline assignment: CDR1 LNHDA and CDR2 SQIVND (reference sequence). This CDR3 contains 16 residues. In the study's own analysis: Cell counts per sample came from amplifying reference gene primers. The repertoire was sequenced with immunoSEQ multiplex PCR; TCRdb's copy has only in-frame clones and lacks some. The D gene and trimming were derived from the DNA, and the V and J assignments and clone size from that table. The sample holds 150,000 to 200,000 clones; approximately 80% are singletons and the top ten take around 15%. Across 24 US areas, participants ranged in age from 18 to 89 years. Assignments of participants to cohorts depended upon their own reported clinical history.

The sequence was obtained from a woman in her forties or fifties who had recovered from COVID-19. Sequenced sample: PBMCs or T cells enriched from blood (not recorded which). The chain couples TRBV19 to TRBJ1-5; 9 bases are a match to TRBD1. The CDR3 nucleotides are TGTGCCAGTACCACCTGGGGACAGGGTGCCCATCAGCCCCAGCATTTT. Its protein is CASTTWGQGAHQPQHF.